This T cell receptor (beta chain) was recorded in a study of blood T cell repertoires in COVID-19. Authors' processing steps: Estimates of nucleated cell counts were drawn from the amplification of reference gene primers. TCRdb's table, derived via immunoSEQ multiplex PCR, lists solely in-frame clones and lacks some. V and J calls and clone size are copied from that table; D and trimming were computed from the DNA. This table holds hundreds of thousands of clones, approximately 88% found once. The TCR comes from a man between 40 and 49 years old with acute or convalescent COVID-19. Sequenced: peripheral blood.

CDR3 sequence: CASSFGTTLAKNIQYF. The CDR3, as DNA: TGTGCCAGCAGCTTCGGGACTACCTTAGCCAAAAACATTCAGTACTTC. J is TRBJ2-4 and V is TRBV5-4; 7 positions agree with TRBD2. The trim removed 2 bases at V and 0 bases at J, leaving 5 bases unmatched. The CDR3 sequence is 16 residues long. Germline loops: CDR1 SGHNT, CDR2 YYREEE (reference sequence). Combining the CDR3 with reference TRBV5-4 and TRBJ2-4 gives the whole variable domain ETGVTQSPTHLIKTRGQQVTLRCSSQSGHNTVSWYQQALGQGPQFIFQYYREEENGRGNFPPRFSGLQFPNYSSELNVNALELDDSALYLCASSFGTTLAKNIQYFGAGTRLSVL.